A selection of T cell receptor beta chains follows, all from one sample in a study of T cells in Graves' hyperthyroidism and ophthalmopathy. Via MiXCR, TCRdb re-called the multiplex PCR reads, giving one row per CDR3 protein. Counted here are about 400,000 distinct CDR3 sequences, 15% occurring once; the ten biggest clones make up 30% to 35%. Sequencing was carried out using blood. The receptors derive from a woman aged 25 to 39 with Graves' hyperthyroidism. Both conserved end residues are part of each CDR3. D genes are given only for firm matches. The listing skips clone size in some rows; elsewhere it reads once, few, many or a size class.

>.|TRBJ2-2|few|TRBV11-3
CASSLSVWKNTGELFF
TGTGCCAGCAGCTTAAGTGTTTGGAAGAACACCGGGGAGCTGTTTTTT
>TRBD2|TRBJ2-2|few|TRBV5-1
CASSSGRSTSVSTGELFF
TGCGCCAGCAGCTCGGGGAGATCGACTAGCGTCTCCACCGGGGAGCTGTTTTTT
>TRBD2|TRBJ2-1|.|TRBV7-3
CASSSTGLAGGLNEQFF
TGTGCCAGCAGCTCGACCGGACTAGCGGGAGGGTTAAATGAGCAGTTCTTC
>.|TRBJ1-5|many|TRBV18
CASWGGPNQPQHF
TGTGCCAGCTGGGGGGGTCCCAATCAGCCCCAGCATTTT
>.|TRBJ1-5|.|TRBV25-1
CASSDPRDINQPQHF
TGTGCCAGCAGTGACCCCAGGGACATTAATCAGCCCCAGCATTTT
>TRBD2|TRBJ2-3|.|TRBV28
CASLTSGSDTQYF
TGTGCCAGTTTGACTAGCGGATCAGATACGCAGTATTTT
>.|TRBJ1-6|few|TRBV14
CASSQDNRVDSPLHF
TGTGCCAGCAGCCAAGATAACAGGGTCGATTCACCCCTCCACTTT
>.|TRBJ1-3|.|TRBV30
CAWSVRWDVLSSGNTIYF
TGTGCCTGGAGTGTACGGTGGGACGTACTCTCCTCTGGAAACACCATATATTTT
>.|TRBJ2-3|many|TRBV7-6
CASSLDPQPDTQYF
TGTGCCAGCAGCTTAGACCCCCAGCCAGATACGCAGTATTTT
>TRBD1|TRBJ1-5|few|TRBV28
CASRGQWNQPQHF
TGTGCCAGCAGGGGACAGTGGAATCAGCCCCAGCATTTT
>.|TRBJ2-4|.|TRBV19
CASSILGTKNIQYF
TGTGCCAGTAGTATTCTGGGGACCAAAAACATTCAGTACTTC
>TRBD1|TRBJ1-5|few|TRBV6-2/TRBV6-3
CASTGQGVWGNQPQHF
TGTGCCAGCACGGGACAGGGTGTGTGGGGCAATCAGCCCCAGCATTTT
>.|TRBJ2-3|.|TRBV3-1
CASSRQVGRADTQYF
TGTGCCAGCAGCCGTCAAGTGGGACGGGCGGATACGCAGTATTTT
>TRBD1|TRBJ1-4|few|TRBV5-1
CASSSYRGHEKLFF
TGCGCCAGCAGCTCCTACAGGGGGCACGAAAAACTGTTTTTT
>TRBD2|TRBJ2-3|many|TRBV5-1
CASSLGGLQGTDTQYF
TGCGCCAGCAGCTTGGGGGGACTACAGGGCACAGATACGCAGTATTTT
>TRBD2|TRBJ2-5|.|TRBV5-1
CASSLEGGPQETQYF
TGCGCCAGCAGCTTAGAGGGAGGGCCCCAAGAGACCCAGTACTTC
>TRBD2|TRBJ2-3|.|TRBV13
CASGLTVGLEEYF
TGTGCCAGCGGACTAACAGTGGGACTAGAAGAGTATTTT
>TRBD2|TRBJ2-7|few|TRBV6-5
CASSYSNSGRVYEQYF
TGTGCCAGCAGTTACTCTAATAGCGGGAGGGTCTACGAGCAGTACTTC
>.|TRBJ2-7|many|TRBV28
CASSKSTGYEQYF
TGTGCCAGCAGTAAATCCACAGGCTACGAGCAGTACTTC
>.|TRBJ2-7|many|TRBV12-3/TRBV12-4
CASSSFETYEQYF
TGTGCCAGCAGTTCGTTCGAGACCTACGAGCAGTACTTC
>TRBD2|TRBJ2-1|many|TRBV5-1
CASKVAGAAYNEQFF
TGCGCCAGCAAGGTAGCGGGAGCTGCCTACAATGAGCAGTTCTTC
>TRBD2|TRBJ2-7|few|TRBV7-9
CASSLGLAGGPYEQYF
TGTGCCAGCAGCTTAGGCCTAGCGGGAGGGCCGTACGAGCAGTACTTC
>.|TRBJ2-7|many|TRBV12-3/TRBV12-4
CASSFSWAEQYF
TGTGCCAGCAGTTTTTCGTGGGCCGAGCAGTACTTC
>TRBD2|TRBJ2-1|many|TRBV28
CASSFSAGGPYNEQFF
TGTGCCAGCAGTTTCTCGGCGGGAGGGCCCTACAATGAGCAGTTCTTC
>.|TRBJ1-1|many|TRBV5-1
CASSLARLNTEAFF
TGCGCCAGCAGCTTAGCCCGGCTGAACACTGAAGCTTTCTTT
>.|TRBJ2-1|few|TRBV25-1
CASSPSPSGSSYNEQFF
TGTGCCAGCAGTCCCTCCCCCAGCGGTAGCTCCTACAATGAGCAGTTCTTC
>TRBD1|TRBJ2-7|few|TRBV28
CASSSTGTGWYEQYF
TGTGCCAGCAGTTCGACCGGGACAGGGTGGTACGAGCAGTACTTC
>.|TRBJ1-1|.|TRBV7-6
CASSFKGGLNTEAFF
TGTGCCAGCAGCTTTAAGGGGGGGCTGAACACTGAAGCTTTCTTT
>.|TRBJ2-5|many|TRBV6-1
CASRFQGSETQYF
TGTGCCAGCAGATTTCAGGGTTCGGAGACCCAGTACTTC
>.|TRBJ2-3|few|TRBV9
CASSLGAGKWRDTQYF
TGTGCCAGCAGCCTAGGGGCGGGAAAGTGGAGAGATACGCAGTATTTT
>.|TRBJ1-2|few|TRBV15
CATSREGYGYTF
TGTGCCACCAGCAGAGAAGGGTACGGCTACACCTTC
>TRBD1|TRBJ1-5|few|TRBV7-9
CASSRQGINQPQHF
TGTGCCAGCAGCCGACAGGGGATTAATCAGCCCCAGCATTTT
>.|TRBJ2-1|many|TRBV20-1
CSAAGGGYNEQFF
TGCAGTGCAGCCGGGGGAGGCTACAATGAGCAGTTCTTC
>.|TRBJ2-5|many|TRBV28
CASSLGRVGGGETQYF
TGTGCCAGCAGTTTAGGTAGGGTAGGAGGTGGAGAGACCCAGTACTTC
>.|TRBJ2-2|few|TRBV15
CVTSRDRGLGGELFF
TGTGTCACCAGCAGAGACCGGGGGTTGGGCGGGGAGCTGTTTTTT
>TRBD2|TRBJ2-7|many|TRBV2
CASILAGRSYEQYF
TGTGCCAGCATCTTAGCGGGACGTTCCTACGAGCAGTACTTC
>TRBD2|TRBJ2-5|.|TRBV20-1
CSARGASGSQETQYF
TGCAGTGCCCGAGGGGCTAGCGGGAGCCAAGAGACCCAGTACTTC
>.|TRBJ2-1|many|TRBV3-1
CASSQGRLAGRGNEQFF
TGTGCCAGCAGCCAAGGACGTCTAGCTGGGAGGGGGAATGAGCAGTTCTTC
>.|TRBJ1-2|.|TRBV7-2
CASSPGRRTIDGYTF
TGTGCCAGCAGCCCGGGGCGACGAACTATAGATGGCTACACCTTC
>.|TRBJ1-2|.|TRBV24-1
CATSDFATNYGYTF
TGTGCCACCAGTGATTTTGCCACCAACTATGGCTACACCTTC
>TRBD1|TRBJ1-3|many|TRBV18
CASSPGTAPPGNTIYF
TGTGCCAGCTCACCGGGGACAGCACCTCCTGGAAACACCATATATTTT
>TRBD1|TRBJ2-2|.|TRBV7-3
CASSLQGVGTGELFF
TGTGCCAGCAGCCTCCAGGGGGTAGGCACCGGGGAGCTGTTTTTT
>TRBD2|TRBJ2-1|many|TRBV6-1
CASRGALAGGSNEQFF
TGTGCCAGCCGTGGGGCACTAGCGGGTGGGTCTAATGAGCAGTTCTTC
>TRBD1|TRBJ1-1|.|TRBV28
CASSWQGARGAEAFF
TGTGCCAGCAGTTGGCAGGGGGCGCGCGGTGCTGAAGCTTTCTTT
>.|TRBJ2-5|.|TRBV28
CASSTGRYQETQYF
TGTGCCAGCAGCACTGGACGGTACCAAGAGACCCAGTACTTC
>TRBD1|TRBJ2-7|few|TRBV20-1
CSARKTGGVGEQYF
TGCAGTGCTAGGAAAACAGGGGGCGTTGGCGAGCAGTACTTC
>.|TRBJ1-4|few|TRBV19
CAAGRGSLEKLFF
TGTGCAGCCGGACGTGGAAGCTTAGAAAAACTGTTTTTT
>TRBD1|TRBJ1-1|many|TRBV27
CASRGQGLSSAFF
TGTGCCAGCAGGGGACAGGGGCTCTCTAGCGCTTTCTTT
>TRBD2|TRBJ2-1|few|TRBV9
CASSGTSGGNEQFF
TGTGCCAGCAGCGGAACTAGCGGGGGCAATGAGCAGTTCTTC
>.|TRBJ2-3|many|TRBV2
CASSPETQYF
TGTGCCAGCAGCCCAGAGACGCAGTATTTT
>TRBD1|TRBJ2-7|many|TRBV4-1
CASSQSGDRGPYEQYF
TGCGCCAGCAGCCAAAGCGGGGACAGGGGGCCGTACGAGCAGTACTTC
>.|TRBJ2-5|many|TRBV28
CASSGGGQAQETQYF
TGTGCCAGCAGTGGGGGTGGGCAGGCCCAAGAGACCCAGTACTTC
>.|TRBJ1-4|many|TRBV3-1
CASSPGVYEKLFF
TGTGCCAGCAGCCCCGGGGTGTATGAAAAACTGTTTTTT
>TRBD1|TRBJ1-4|few|TRBV18
CASSELAQGAHPEKLFF
TGTGCCAGCTCAGAACTAGCACAGGGGGCGCACCCGGAAAAACTGTTTTTT